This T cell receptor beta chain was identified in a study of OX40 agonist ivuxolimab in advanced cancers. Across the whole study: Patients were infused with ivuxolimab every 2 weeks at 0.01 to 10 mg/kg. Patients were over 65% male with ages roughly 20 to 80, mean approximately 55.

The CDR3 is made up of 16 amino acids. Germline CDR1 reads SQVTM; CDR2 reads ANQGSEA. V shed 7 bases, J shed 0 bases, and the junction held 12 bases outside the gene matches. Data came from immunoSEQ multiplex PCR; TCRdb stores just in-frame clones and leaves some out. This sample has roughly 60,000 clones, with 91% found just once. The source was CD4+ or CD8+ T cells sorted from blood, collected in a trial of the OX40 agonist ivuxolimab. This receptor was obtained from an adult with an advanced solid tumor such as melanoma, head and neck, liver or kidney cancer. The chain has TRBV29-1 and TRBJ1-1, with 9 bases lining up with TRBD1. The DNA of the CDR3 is TGCAGCGCCAGACAGGGGGGAGGCCCGATGAACACTGAAGCTTTCTTT. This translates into CSARQGGGPMNTEAFF.